This TCR beta chain emerged from a study of blood T cells in healthy people across ages. To note about this clonotype: One end of the junction does not line up with germline, which may come from a read error.

A J-beta primer mix and a sample-barcoded 5' primer were used in a second PCR of roughly 6 to 12 cycles. Each CDR3 protein gets one entry after TCRdb re-called the 5' RACE reads with MiXCR. The repertoire has over a million distinct CDR3 sequences, roughly a quarter of them found once; the top ten carry 0.65% to 0.95%. The germline gives CDR1 LNHDA, CDR2 SQIVND (reference sequence). The CDR3 length is 16 residues. This same sample was also taken into another study, of T cells of mothers and their children.

The receptor comes from a girl aged 2 to 9 in good health. Source material: blood. V is TRBV19 and J is TRBJ1-5, with D perhaps matching TRBD1 (5 bases). CDR3 nucleotide sequence: TGTGTCAGTAGTTTCCCGGGGGTTTATAGCAATCAGCCCCAGCATTTT. This gives the protein CVSSFPGVYSNQPQHF.